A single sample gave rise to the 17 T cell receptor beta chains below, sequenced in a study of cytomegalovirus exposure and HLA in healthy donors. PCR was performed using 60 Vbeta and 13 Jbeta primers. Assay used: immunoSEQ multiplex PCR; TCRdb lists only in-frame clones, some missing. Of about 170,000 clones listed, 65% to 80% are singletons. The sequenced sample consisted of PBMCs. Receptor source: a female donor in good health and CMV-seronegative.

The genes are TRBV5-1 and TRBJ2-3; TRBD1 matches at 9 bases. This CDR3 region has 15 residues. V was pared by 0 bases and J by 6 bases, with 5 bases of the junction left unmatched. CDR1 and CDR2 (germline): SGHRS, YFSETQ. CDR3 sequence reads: CASSLGVQGADTQYF. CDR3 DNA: TGCGCCAGCAGCTTGGGTGTACAGGGGGCGGATACGCAGTATTTT.

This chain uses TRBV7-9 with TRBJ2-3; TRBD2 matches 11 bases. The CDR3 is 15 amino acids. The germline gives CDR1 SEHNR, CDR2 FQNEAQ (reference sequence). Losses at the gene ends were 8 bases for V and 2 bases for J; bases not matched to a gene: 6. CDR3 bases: TGTGCCAGCGCCTCTAGCGGGGGGAACACAGATACGCAGTATTTT. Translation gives CASASSGGNTDTQYF.

The CDR3 bases are TGTGCCAGCAGCTTGACCCCGGGGACCGGGGAGCTGTTTTTT. Protein product: CASSLTPGTGELFF. The chain couples TRBV5-6 to TRBJ2-2; a possible D gene is TRBD2 (5 bases). The CDR3 has 14 residues. CDR1 is SGHDT, CDR2 YYEEEE, per germline. The V end lost 1 base, the J end lost 5 bases, and 9 bases lay between the germline ends.

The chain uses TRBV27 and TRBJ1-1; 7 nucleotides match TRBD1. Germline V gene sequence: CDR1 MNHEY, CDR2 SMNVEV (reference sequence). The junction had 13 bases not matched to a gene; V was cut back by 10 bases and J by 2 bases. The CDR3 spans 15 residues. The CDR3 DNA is TGTGCCACCAAGCCACAGGGGCCCCAAAACACTGAAGCTTTCTTT. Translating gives CATKPQGPQNTEAFF.

Here the CDR3 reads CATSSSGGGRAYEQYF. CDR3 bases: TGTGCCACCAGCAGCTCCGGGGGCGGGAGGGCCTACGAGCAGTACTTC. The chain couples TRBV15 to TRBJ2-7; 9 bases agree with TRBD2. Germline values: CDR1 LNHNV, CDR2 YYDKDF (reference sequence). The V segment lost 3 bases and the J segment 2 bases; nucleotides outside the gene matches: 8. The CDR3 has 16 residues.

CDR3 bases: TGTGCCAGCAGCCAAGATCCCGTCGAGCAGTACTTC. Residues: CASSQDPVEQYF. The chain recombines TRBV4-2 with TRBJ2-7, with no clear D. V was pared by 0 bases and J by 6 bases, with 6 bases between. Per the germline V gene, CDR1 is LGHNA and CDR2 is YNFKEQ. CDR3 size: 12 residues.

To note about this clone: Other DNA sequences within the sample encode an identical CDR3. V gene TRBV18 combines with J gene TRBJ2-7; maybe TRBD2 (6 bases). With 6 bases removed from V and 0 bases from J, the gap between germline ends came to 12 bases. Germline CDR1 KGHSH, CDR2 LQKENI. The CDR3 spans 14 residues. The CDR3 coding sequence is TGTGCCAGCTCCCCGGGACTGGTCTCCTACGAGCAGTACTTC. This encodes CASSPGLVSYEQYF.

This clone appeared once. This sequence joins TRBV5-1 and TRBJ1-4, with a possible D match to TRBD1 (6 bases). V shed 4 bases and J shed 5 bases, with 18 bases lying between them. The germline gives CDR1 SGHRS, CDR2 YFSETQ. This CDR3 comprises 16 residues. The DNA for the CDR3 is TGCGCCAGCAGCCCCGCCGGGGCAGGGGAGAATGAAAAACTGTTTTTT. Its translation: CASSPAGAGENEKLFF. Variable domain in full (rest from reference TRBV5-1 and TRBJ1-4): KAGVTQTPRYLIKTRGQQVTLSCSPISGHRSVSWYQQTPGQGLQFLFEYFSETQRNKGNFPGRFSGRQFSNSRSEMNVSTLELGDSALYLCASSPAGAGENEKLFFGSGTQLSVL.

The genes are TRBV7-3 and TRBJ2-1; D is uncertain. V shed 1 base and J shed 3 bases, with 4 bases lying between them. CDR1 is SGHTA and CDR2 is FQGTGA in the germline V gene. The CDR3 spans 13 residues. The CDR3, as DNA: TGTGCCAGCAGCTTAAACAGCTACAATGAGCAGTTCTTC. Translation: CASSLNSYNEQFF.

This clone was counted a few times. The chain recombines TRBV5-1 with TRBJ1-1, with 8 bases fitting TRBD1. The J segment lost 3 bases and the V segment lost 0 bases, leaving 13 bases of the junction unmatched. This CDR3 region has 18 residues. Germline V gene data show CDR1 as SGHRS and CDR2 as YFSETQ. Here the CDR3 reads CASSLGLMMTGDDTEAFF. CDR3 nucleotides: TGCGCCAGCAGCTTGGGCCTAATGATGACAGGGGACGACACTGAAGCTTTCTTT. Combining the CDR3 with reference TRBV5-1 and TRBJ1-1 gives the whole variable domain KAGVTQTPRYLIKTRGQQVTLSCSPISGHRSVSWYQQTPGQGLQFLFEYFSETQRNKGNFPGRFSGRQFSNSRSEMNVSTLELGDSALYLCASSLGLMMTGDDTEAFFGQGTRLTVV.

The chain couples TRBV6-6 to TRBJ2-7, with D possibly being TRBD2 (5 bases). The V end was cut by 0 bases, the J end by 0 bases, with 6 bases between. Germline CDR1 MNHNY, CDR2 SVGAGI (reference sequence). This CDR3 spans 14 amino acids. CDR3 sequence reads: CASSYSGSSYEQYF. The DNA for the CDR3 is TGTGCCAGCAGTTACTCGGGGAGCTCCTACGAGCAGTACTTC.

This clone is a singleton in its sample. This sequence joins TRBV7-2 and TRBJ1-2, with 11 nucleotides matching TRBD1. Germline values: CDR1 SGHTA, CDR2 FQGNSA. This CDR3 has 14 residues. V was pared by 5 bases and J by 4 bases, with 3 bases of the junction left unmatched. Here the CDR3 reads CASSVGTGGYGYTF. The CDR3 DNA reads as TGTGCCAGCAGCGTCGGGACAGGGGGCTATGGCTACACCTTC.

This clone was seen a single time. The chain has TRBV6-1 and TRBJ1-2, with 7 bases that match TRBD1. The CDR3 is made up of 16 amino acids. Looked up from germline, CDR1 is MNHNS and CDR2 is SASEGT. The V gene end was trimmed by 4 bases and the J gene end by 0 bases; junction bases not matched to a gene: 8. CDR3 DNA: TGTGCCAGCAGTGGACGGACAGGCCCAGCTAACTATGGCTACACCTTC. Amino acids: CASSGRTGPANYGYTF.

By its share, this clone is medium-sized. Here the CDR3 DNA reads TGTGCTAGTGCCCACCTTACTACCTACAATGAGCAGTTCTTC. Translation gives CASAHLTTYNEQFF. This chain uses TRBV12-5 with TRBJ2-1, with D unresolved. The germline gives CDR1 LGHNT, CDR2 FRNRAP. The CDR3 runs 14 residues. Between the trimmed V and J ends, which lost 7 bases and 2 bases, there was a span of 12 bases.

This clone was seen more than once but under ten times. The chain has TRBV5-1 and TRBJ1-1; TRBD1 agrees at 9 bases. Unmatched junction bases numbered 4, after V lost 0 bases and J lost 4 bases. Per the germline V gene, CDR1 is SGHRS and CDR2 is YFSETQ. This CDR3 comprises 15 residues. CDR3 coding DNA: TGCGCCAGCAGCTTGGGGGGACAGGGCATCACTGAAGCTTTCTTT. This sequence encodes CASSLGGQGITEAFF. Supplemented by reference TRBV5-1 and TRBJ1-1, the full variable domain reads KAGVTQTPRYLIKTRGQQVTLSCSPISGHRSVSWYQQTPGQGLQFLFEYFSETQRNKGNFPGRFSGRQFSNSRSEMNVSTLELGDSALYLCASSLGGQGITEAFFGQGTRLTVV.

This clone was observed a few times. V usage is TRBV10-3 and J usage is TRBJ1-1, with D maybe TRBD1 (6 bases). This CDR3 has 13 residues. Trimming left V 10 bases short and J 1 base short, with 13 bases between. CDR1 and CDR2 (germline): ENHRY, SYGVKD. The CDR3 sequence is CATIRTENTEAFF. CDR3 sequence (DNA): TGTGCCACAATTAGGACAGAGAACACTGAAGCTTTCTTT.

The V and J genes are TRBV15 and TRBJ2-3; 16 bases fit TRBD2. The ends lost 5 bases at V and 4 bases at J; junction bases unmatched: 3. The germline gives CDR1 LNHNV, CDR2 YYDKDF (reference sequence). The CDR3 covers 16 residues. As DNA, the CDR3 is TGTGCCACCAGCGGGGGACTAGCGGGAGGGGCAGATACGCAGTATTTT. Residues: CATSGGLAGGADTQYF.